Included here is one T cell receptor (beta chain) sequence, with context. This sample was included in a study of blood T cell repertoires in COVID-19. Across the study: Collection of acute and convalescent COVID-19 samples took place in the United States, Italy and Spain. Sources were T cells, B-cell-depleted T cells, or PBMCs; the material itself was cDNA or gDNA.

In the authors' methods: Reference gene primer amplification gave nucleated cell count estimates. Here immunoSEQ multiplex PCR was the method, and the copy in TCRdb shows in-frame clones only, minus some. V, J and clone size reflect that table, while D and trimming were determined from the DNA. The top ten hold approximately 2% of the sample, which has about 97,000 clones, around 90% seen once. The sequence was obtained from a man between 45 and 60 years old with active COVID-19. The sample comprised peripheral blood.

This CDR3 is CASSVGGGQGGMETQYF. The CDR3 DNA reads TGTGCCAGCAGCGTAGGGGGAGGACAGGGCGGAATGGAGACCCAGTACTTC. The chain couples TRBV9 to TRBJ2-5; 8 bases are shared with TRBD1. V shed 0 bases and J 5 bases; nucleotides not matched to a gene: 12. CDR3 size: 17 residues. From germline, CDR1 is SGDLS and CDR2 YYNGEE.